This T cell receptor (beta chain) emerged from a study of blood T cell repertoires in COVID-19. Study-wide context: Samples representing acute and convalescent COVID-19 were sourced from the United States, Italy and Spain.

Here immunoSEQ multiplex PCR was the method, and the copy in TCRdb shows in-frame clones only, minus some. This sample has about 230,000 clones, with 75% to 90% found just once. Seattle enrolled patients during active infection and tracked them longitudinally. Losses at the gene ends were 6 bases for V and 4 bases for J; bases not matched to a gene: 3. The germline V gene has CDR1 SGHRS and CDR2 YFSETQ. The CDR3 spans 14 residues. The rearrangement links TRBV5-1 to TRBJ2-7, with 14 bases that match TRBD2. Sequencing was done on a sample of peripheral blood. The sequence was obtained from a man aged 25 to 40 with COVID-19, enrolled during active disease. CDR3 protein: CASTRLAGGYEQYF. In DNA, the CDR3 is TGCGCCAGCACCCGACTAGCGGGAGGGTACGAGCAGTACTTC.